Described below is a single T cell receptor beta chain sequence and its context. No cognate antigen has been identified for it. Per-nucleotide qualities are absent, and no much larger clonotype sits a single base away. The CDR3 has 13 amino acids, counting the end cysteine and phenylalanine. Just CDR3 DNA is preserved here, 39 bases in frame from base 1. The germline V gene (reference sequence) specifies SEHNR as CDR1 and FQNEAQ as CDR2. Trimming takes 4 bases from V and 6 bases from J, and the germline ends sit 13 bases apart. From alopecia areata patients, peripheral blood was collected along with lesional scalp punch biopsies. PBMCs were isolated by density centrifugation and stained for CD3, CD4 and CD8, and CD4+ and CD8+ T cells were sorted on a FACSAria. The untreated alopecia areata patients were recruited through a multicenter biomarker study. In 5 or 6 patients from the biomarker study, blood CD8+ T cells were sorted further into NKG2D-low and NKG2D-high fractions.

This record belongs to a study of CD8+ T cells in alopecia areata (dated by TCRdb to the late 2010s). Broadly, across the study: In both human patients and the C3H/HeJ mouse model, the study applied high-throughput TCRbeta sequencing to look at T cell clonal expansion in alopecia areata. Scalp tissue and sorted CD4+ and CD8+ peripheral blood T cells from patchy and totalis/universalis alopecia areata patients and from healthy controls were covered by human TCRbeta sequencing. Clonality in the scalp was compared among normal scalp (n=4), patchy alopecia areata scalp (n=8), and alopecia totalis/universalis scalp (n=8). The RNA source kit depended on sample type: the PAXgene miRNA kit for fixed scalp, the miRNeasy kit for PBMCs, and the RNeasy kit for mouse skin. immunoSEQ multiplex PCR using 35 Vbeta forward primers and 13 Jbeta reverse primers was used to amplify TCRbeta CDR3 regions. Study-level results and caveats: Unlike mouse skin, which is dominated by gammadelta T cells, normal human skin has resident alphabeta T cells that are also sequenced, and this complicates analysis of the scalp TCR repertoire. Compared with normal scalp, lesional scalp, particularly in alopecia totalis/universalis, had higher clonality and more expanded CD8+ clones, which suggests antigenic drive. Shared TCR sequences between patients were less evident than in mice, which may be partly attributable to HLA diversity in the patient population.

The method was the immunoSEQ multiplex PCR assay. For TCR sequencing, RNA was extracted from every sample and reverse transcribed into cDNA to serve as template. SuperScript III was used to make first-strand cDNA, primed with a 2:1 mix of oligo-dT and random hexamers. A synthetic immune receptor repertoire was used to assess amplification bias, and residual bias was removed computationally. In the authors' own workflow: Raw reads were preprocessed to remove errors, and CDR3 was defined according to IMGT conventions as the region from the conserved cysteine to phenylalanine. To get clonality, Shannon entropy was normalized by log2 of the number of productive unique TCRs and the result was subtracted from 1. Whether each scalp clone was CD4 or CD8 was inferred by checking scalp TCRbeta sequences against the CD4 and CD8 repertoires from sorted blood. TCRdb mirrors the immuneACCESS table, restricted to in-frame sequences. Some clones are absent from its copies; in checked studies, under half trace to an unresolved V gene, and the reason for the others is unknown. V and J calls and clone size are as listed in that table; D and trimming were resolved from the DNA. The sample profile shows some 120,000 clones; roughly 50% of them were found once. Clones ranked in the top ten supply roughly a tenth of the sample.

The V gene is TRBV7-9 and the J gene is TRBJ2-7, with a weak D call of TRBD1 (5 bases match). This receptor was identified in a human donor with alopecia areata. Sequencing was carried out using NKG2D-low CD8+ T cells sorted from blood. The cell subset or site label for this specimen denotes: sorted CD8+ NKG2D-low blood T cells. The CDR3 here reads CASSSPPQGEQYF. The nucleotide sequence is TGTGCCAGCAGCTCCCCTCCTCAGGGCGAGCAGTACTTC.